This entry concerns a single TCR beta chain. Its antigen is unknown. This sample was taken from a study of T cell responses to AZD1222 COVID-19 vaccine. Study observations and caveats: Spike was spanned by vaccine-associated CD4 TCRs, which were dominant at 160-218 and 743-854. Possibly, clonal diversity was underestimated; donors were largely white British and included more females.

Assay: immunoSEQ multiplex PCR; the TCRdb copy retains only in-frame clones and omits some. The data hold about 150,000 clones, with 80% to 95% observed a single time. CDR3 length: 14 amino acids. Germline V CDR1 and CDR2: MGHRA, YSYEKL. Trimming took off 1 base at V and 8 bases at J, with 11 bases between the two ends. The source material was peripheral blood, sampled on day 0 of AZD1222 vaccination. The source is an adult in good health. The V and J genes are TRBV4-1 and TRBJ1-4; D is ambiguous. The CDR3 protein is CASSQAPKREKLFF. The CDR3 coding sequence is TGCGCCAGCAGCCAAGCCCCCAAGAGGGAAAAACTGTTTTTT.